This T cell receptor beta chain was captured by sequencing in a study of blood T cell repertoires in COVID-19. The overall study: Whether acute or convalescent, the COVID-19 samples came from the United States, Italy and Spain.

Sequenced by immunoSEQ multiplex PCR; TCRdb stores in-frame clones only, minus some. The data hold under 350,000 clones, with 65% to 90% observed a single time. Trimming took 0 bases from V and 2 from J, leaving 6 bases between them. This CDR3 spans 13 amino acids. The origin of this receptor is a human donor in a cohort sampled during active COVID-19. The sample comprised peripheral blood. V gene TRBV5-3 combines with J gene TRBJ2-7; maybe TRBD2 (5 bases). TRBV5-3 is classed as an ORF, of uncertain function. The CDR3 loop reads CARSLAGAYEQYF. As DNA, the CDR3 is TGTGCCAGAAGCTTGGCCGGGGCCTACGAGCAGTACTTC.